These 31 T cell receptor beta chains originate from one sample sequenced in a study of cytomegalovirus exposure and HLA in healthy donors. Use of 60 Vbeta and 13 Jbeta primers characterized the PCR. Sequencing was performed with immunoSEQ multiplex PCR; in TCRdb, only in-frame clones are kept and a portion is missing. The data contain approximately 290,000 clones, about 80% of them singletons. The material sequenced was PBMCs. These receptors all stem from a girl aged 2 to 9 in good health and CMV-seronegative.

This clone appeared a few times. CDR3 sequence: CASRELPGLAGDEQFF. The CDR3 nucleotides are TGTGCCAGCAGGGAGCTTCCGGGACTAGCGGGAGATGAGCAGTTCTTC. The chain has TRBV9 and TRBJ2-1, with 14 bases lining up with TRBD2. This CDR3 contains 16 residues. The germline gives CDR1 SGDLS, CDR2 YYNGEE. Trimming cost V 5 bases and J 8 bases; bases outside gene matches: 9.

With respect to this clone: Germline and junction disagree at one end, which may indicate a read error. This chain links TRBV7-6 with TRBJ2-7; TRBD2 matches 9 bases. Germline V gene lookup returns CDR1 SGHVS and CDR2 FNYEAQ. This CDR3 comprises 15 residues. DNA of the CDR3: TGTGCCGGCAGCTTACGAGCGGGAGGAAACCACGAGCAGTACTTC. Its translation is CAGSLRAGGNHEQYF.

This clone has just a few counts. The rearrangement links TRBV7-2 to TRBJ2-1, with D possibly matching TRBD2 (5 bases). Looked up from germline, CDR1 is SGHTA and CDR2 is FQGNSA. Trimming removed 5 bases from V and 0 bases from J, with 11 bases in between. This CDR3 comprises 15 residues. CDR3 amino acids: CASSQDSSSYNEQFF. The CDR3 region has the DNA TGTGCCAGCAGCCAGGACTCATCCTCCTACAATGAGCAGTTCTTC.

The chain uses TRBV4-1 and TRBJ2-1; 9 positions match TRBD1. There are 16 residues in the CDR3. Germline loops: CDR1 MGHRA, CDR2 YSYEKL. The J segment lost 5 bases and the V segment lost 4 bases, leaving 9 bases of the junction unmatched. The DNA for the CDR3 is TGCGCCAGCAGCCGGCCGGACAGGGGTGTGGACAATGAGCAGTTCTTC. This gives the protein CASSRPDRGVDNEQFF.

This chain links TRBV28 with TRBJ2-5; D might be TRBD2 (6 bases). The CDR3 has 14 residues. Germline V CDR1 and CDR2: MDHEN, SYDVKM. V lost 4 bases and J lost 9, with 18 bases in between. CDR3 residues: CASSSHSGVQSQYF. DNA of the CDR3: TGTGCCAGCAGTTCCCACTCGGGAGTCCAATCCCAGTACTTC.

As concerns this clone: The sample contains more than one DNA sequence encoding this CDR3. V usage is TRBV27 and J usage is TRBJ1-2, with D possibly being TRBD1 (5 bases). The ends were cut back, 5 bases at V and 4 bases at J, with 8 bases in the middle. The germline V gene has CDR1 MNHEY and CDR2 SMNVEV (reference sequence). CDR3 size: 12 residues. The CDR3 here is CASSPQGYGYTF. DNA for the CDR3: TGTGCCAGCAGTCCTCAGGGCTATGGCTACACCTTC.

The chain is built from TRBV28 and TRBJ1-5; possible D gene TRBD1, 5 bases. The germline CDR1 and CDR2 sequences are MDHEN and SYDVKM. V gave up 6 bases and J gave up 7 bases, with 22 bases separating them. This CDR3 contains 16 residues. The CDR3 region has the DNA TGTGCCAGCAGCCCTTTAACAGGTTCCGCAAGCCAGCCCCAGCATTTT. Encoded protein: CASSPLTGSASQPQHF.

This sequence joins TRBV7-2 and TRBJ2-1; 9 nucleotides line up with TRBD2. The junction had 7 bases not matched to a gene; V was cut back by 3 bases and J by 7 bases. The CDR3 runs 15 residues. CDR1 is SGHTA, CDR2 FQGNSA, per germline. Written as DNA, the CDR3 is TGTGCCAGCAGCTTCGCGGGGGGGGAGGCTAATGAGCAGTTCTTC. This translates into CASSFAGGEANEQFF.

This clone came up a few times. This chain's CDR3 is CASSPRLAGGLNEQFF. The CDR3 DNA follows: TGTGCCAGCAGCCCAAGACTAGCGGGAGGGCTAAATGAGCAGTTCTTC. The J gene is TRBJ2-1, the V gene TRBV6-6; 14 bases agree with TRBD2. CDR1 MNHNY and CDR2 SVGAGI come from the germline V gene (reference sequence). The CDR3 sequence is 16 residues long. Germline trimming cut 6 bases from V and 7 bases from J; bases unmatched to any gene: 8.

The CDR3 bases are TGCGCCAGCAGTGAGTCGACTATGGGAAGGAGGACCGGGGAGCTGTTTTTT. This gives the protein CASSESTMGRRTGELFF. The chain has TRBV10-2 and TRBJ2-2; a weak D match, TRBD2 (5 bases). CDR3 length: 17 residues. Germline V gene lookup returns CDR1 WSHSY and CDR2 SAAADI. Trimming shortened V by 0 bases and J by 5 bases, and 16 bases separated the two germline ends.

This clone turned up a few times. This chain links TRBV7-6 with TRBJ1-5, with TRBD1 as a possible D gene (6 bases). CDR1 is SGHVS and CDR2 is FNYEAQ in the germline V gene. CDR3 length: 14 residues. V lost 3 bases, J lost 5 bases, and 11 bases lay in between. The CDR3 sequence is CASSFRGRDQPQHF. DNA of the CDR3: TGTGCCAGCAGCTTCAGGGGAAGGGATCAGCCCCAGCATTTT.

The chain has TRBV19 and TRBJ1-5; no reliable D call. CDR3 size: 12 residues. Germline V gene lookup returns CDR1 LNHDA and CDR2 SQIVND (reference sequence). The V gene lost 6 bases and the J gene lost 9 bases, with 12 bases spanning the gap. For the CDR3, the DNA is TGTGCCAGTAGCGTACTAGGGTCGCCCCAGCATTTT. Residues: CASSVLGSPQHF.

The chain couples TRBV4-2 to TRBJ2-5, with 10 bases lining up with TRBD2. The CDR3 has 15 amino acids. Germline V gives CDR1 LGHNA, CDR2 YNFKEQ. J was trimmed by 4 bases and V by 2 bases; bases with no gene match: 4. The CDR3 nucleotides are TGTGCCAGCAGCCAAACTAGCGGGACTCGAGAGACCCAGTACTTC. Translating it yields CASSQTSGTRETQYF.

This clone was seen only once. This rearrangement joins TRBV29-1 to TRBJ2-7, with D possibly being TRBD1 (6 bases). Trimming shortened V by 5 bases and J by 3 bases, and 14 bases separated the two germline ends. The germline gives CDR1 SQVTM, CDR2 ANQGSEA. The CDR3 totals 13 residues. CDR3 sequence: CSVSDRKNYEQYF. The CDR3 DNA follows: TGCAGCGTTTCCGACAGGAAGAACTACGAGCAGTACTTC.

The chain uses TRBV6-5 and TRBJ1-1; maybe TRBD1 (5 bases). The CDR3 is 13 amino acids. Looked up from germline, CDR1 is MNHEY and CDR2 is SVGAGI. V dropped 0 bases and J dropped 12 bases, with 14 bases sitting between them. The CDR3 coding sequence is TGTGCCAGCAGTTACTCCTGGGGGGGTGGGCCTTTCTTT. The encoded protein is CASSYSWGGGPFF.

This clone was observed a few times. This rearrangement joins TRBV7-9 to TRBJ2-3; D unresolved. CDR1 is SEHNR and CDR2 is FQNEAQ in the germline V gene (reference sequence). The germline V and J ends were trimmed by 5 bases and 0 bases, with 6 bases remaining between them. This CDR3 is built from 13 residues. The CDR3 sequence is CASSPLSTDTQYF. CDR3 sequence (DNA): TGTGCCAGCAGCCCCCTAAGCACAGATACGCAGTATTTT.

J is TRBJ2-3 and V is TRBV6-4; D remains ambiguous. The CDR3 is 13 residues long. CDR1 and CDR2 (germline): MRHNA, SNTAGT. The V end lost 4 bases, the J end lost 2 bases, and 7 bases lay between the germline ends. The CDR3 DNA follows: TGTGCCAGCAGTGCCAGTCCCACAGATACGCAGTATTTT. It encodes CASSASPTDTQYF.

This clone was seen only once. The rearrangement links TRBV11-3 to TRBJ1-1; D is possibly TRBD1 (6 bases). V was pared by 1 base and J by 1 base, with 13 bases between. The CDR3 extends over 16 amino acids. The germline V gene encodes CDR1 SGHNT and CDR2 YENEEA. The CDR3 here is CASSLGVGAQNTEAFF. CDR3 in DNA: TGTGCCAGCAGCTTAGGGGTGGGGGCGCAGAACACTGAAGCTTTCTTT.

Concerning this clone: Other DNA variants within this sample encode the same CDR3. The V and J genes are TRBV9 and TRBJ1-2; D not certain. Between the trimmed V and J ends, which lost 0 bases and 4 bases, there was a span of 10 bases. Germline lookup yields CDR1 SGDLS and CDR2 YYNGEE. The CDR3 is 14 residues long. The CDR3 sequence is CASSVEEVSYGYTF. In nucleotides, the CDR3 is TGTGCCAGCAGCGTAGAAGAGGTCTCCTATGGCTACACCTTC.

The chain recombines TRBV6-5 with TRBJ1-2, with 8 positions matching TRBD1. Germline trimming cut 5 bases from V and 7 bases from J; bases unmatched to any gene: 6. This CDR3 has 13 amino acids. From germline, CDR1 is MNHEY and CDR2 SVGAGI. The CDR3 nucleotides read TGTGCCAGCAGTCGACCGGGACAGGTTGGCTACACCTTC. Its protein product is CASSRPGQVGYTF.

This chain links TRBV7-8 with TRBJ1-4, with D possibly TRBD1 on 5 matching bases. Germline V CDR1 and CDR2: SGHVS, FQNEAQ. Trimming removed 3 bases from V and 6 bases from J, with 11 bases in between. The CDR3 consists of 14 residues. In DNA, the CDR3 is TGTGCCAGCAGCTTCAGGGCCCTGCATGAAAAACTGTTTTTT. This gives the protein CASSFRALHEKLFF. The full variable domain, its missing parts supplied by reference TRBV7-8 and TRBJ1-4, is GAGVSQSPRYKVAKRGQDVALRCDPISGHVSLFWYQQALGQGPEFLTYFQNEAQLDKSGLPSDRFFAERPEGSVSTLKIQRTQQEDSAVYLCASSFRALHEKLFFGSGTQLSVL.

About this clone: At one of its ends the junction is not consistent with the germline gene, which may arise from a read error. This chain joins TRBV20-1 and TRBJ1-2; no firm D call. This CDR3 comprises 9 residues. CDR1 and CDR2 from the germline V gene are DFQATT and SNEGSKA (reference sequence). The CDR3: CSAVTAAGF. The DNA for the CDR3 is TGCAGTGCAGTAACAGCCGCGGGCTTC.

The rearrangement joins TRBV10-3 to TRBJ1-5; D is possibly TRBD1 (6 bases). The V gene lost 0 bases and the J gene lost 4 bases, with 10 bases spanning the gap. This CDR3 comprises 15 residues. Looked up from germline, CDR1 is ENHRY and CDR2 is SYGVKD. CDR3 nucleotide sequence: TGTGCCATCAGTGAGTCGTTGCAGGGGAATCAGCCCCAGCATTTT. This sequence encodes CAISESLQGNQPQHF.

V gene TRBV18 combines with J gene TRBJ2-2; D might be TRBD1 (5 bases). This CDR3 has 15 amino acids. Trimming left V 6 bases short and J 6 bases short, with 17 bases between. The germline gives CDR1 KGHSH, CDR2 LQKENI. This CDR3 is CASSGRIQDAGELFF. In DNA form, the CDR3 reads TGTGCCAGCTCCGGCCGGATACAGGACGCCGGGGAGCTGTTTTTT. The whole variable domain, remainder taken from reference TRBV18 and TRBJ2-2, is NAGVMQNPRHLVRRRGQEARLRCSPMKGHSHVYWYRQLPEEGLKFMVYLQKENIIDESGMPKERFSAEFPKEGPSILRIQQVVRGDSAAYFCASSGRIQDAGELFFGEGSRLTVL.

The chain is built from TRBV11-2 and TRBJ1-2, with no clear D. Germline CDR1 and CDR2: SGHAT and FQNNGV. The CDR3 totals 13 residues. Trimming left V 3 bases short and J 8 bases short, with 13 bases between. The CDR3: CASSFSGPKGYTF. DNA of the CDR3: TGTGCCAGCAGCTTCTCAGGTCCCAAAGGCTACACCTTC.

The chain employs TRBV9 and TRBJ1-5; no clear D gene. The germline V gene encodes CDR1 SGDLS and CDR2 YYNGEE. V was cut by 0 bases and J by 0 bases, with 7 bases left in between. The CDR3 has 15 amino acids. The CDR3 is CASSVGSGSNQPQHF. The DNA for the CDR3 is TGTGCCAGCAGCGTAGGGTCAGGTAGCAATCAGCCCCAGCATTTT.

This CDR3 is CSGQRTGPNTEAFF. CDR3 coding DNA: TGCAGCGGCCAGCGGACAGGGCCGAACACTGAAGCTTTCTTT. The J gene is TRBJ1-1, the V gene TRBV29-1; 8 nucleotides line up with TRBD1. Germline assignment: CDR1 SQVTM and CDR2 ANQGSEA. Trimming at V came to 7 bases and at J to 1 base, leaving 8 bases not matched to a gene. There are 14 residues in the CDR3.

The rearrangement links TRBV5-6 to TRBJ1-6; D gene unclear. The ends were cut back, 4 bases at V and 8 bases at J, with 10 bases in the middle. Germline assignment: CDR1 SGHDT and CDR2 YYEEEE. This CDR3 region has 13 residues. CDR3 coding DNA: TGTGCCAGCAGCCGAGGTAGTGATTCACCCCTCCACTTT. Amino acid sequence: CASSRGSDSPLHF.

V and J are TRBV28 and TRBJ1-5; 7 nucleotides align to TRBD1. The junction had 16 bases not matched to a gene; V was cut back by 0 bases and J by 5 bases. The CDR3 is made up of 19 amino acids. From germline, CDR1 is MDHEN and CDR2 SYDVKM. The CDR3 spells CASSLCHTYPGTAYQPQHF. The CDR3 region has the DNA TGTGCCAGCAGTTTATGCCACACCTATCCCGGGACAGCCTATCAGCCCCAGCATTTT.

The chain is built from TRBV10-3 and TRBJ2-1; 10 bases agree with TRBD2. CDR3 length equals 20 residues. J lost 0 bases, V lost 6 bases, and 17 bases had no gene match. The germline CDR1 and CDR2 sequences are ENHRY and SYGVKD. CDR3 residues: CAIRASGRTNDLRSYNEQFF. Here the CDR3 DNA reads TGTGCCATCAGAGCTAGCGGGAGAACTAACGACCTCCGCTCCTACAATGAGCAGTTCTTC.

The V and J genes are TRBV27 and TRBJ1-4, with D maybe TRBD1 (6 bases). The CDR3 sequence is 15 residues long. Per germline, CDR1 MNHEY and CDR2 SMNVEV (reference sequence). The V and J ends lost 6 bases and 8 bases respectively, with 19 bases between them. The CDR3 spells CASRALGGVGEKLFF. The CDR3 DNA reads as TGTGCCAGCAGGGCCCTAGGGGGAGTAGGAGAAAAACTGTTTTTT.